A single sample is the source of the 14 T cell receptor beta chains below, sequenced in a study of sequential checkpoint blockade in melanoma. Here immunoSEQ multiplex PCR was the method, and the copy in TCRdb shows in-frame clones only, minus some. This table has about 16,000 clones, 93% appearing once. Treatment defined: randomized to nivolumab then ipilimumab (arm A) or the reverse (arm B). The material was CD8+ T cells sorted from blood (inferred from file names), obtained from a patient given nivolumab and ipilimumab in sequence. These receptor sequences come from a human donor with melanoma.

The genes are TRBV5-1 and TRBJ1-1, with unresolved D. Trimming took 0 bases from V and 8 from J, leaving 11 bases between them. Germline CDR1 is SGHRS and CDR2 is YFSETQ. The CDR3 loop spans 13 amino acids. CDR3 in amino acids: CASSLGAAREAFF. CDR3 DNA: TGCGCCAGCAGCTTGGGGGCAGCAAGGGAAGCTTTCTTT. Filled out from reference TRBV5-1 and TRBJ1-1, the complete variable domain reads KAGVTQTPRYLIKTRGQQVTLSCSPISGHRSVSWYQQTPGQGLQFLFEYFSETQRNKGNFPGRFSGRQFSNSRSEMNVSTLELGDSALYLCASSLGAAREAFFGQGTRLTVV.

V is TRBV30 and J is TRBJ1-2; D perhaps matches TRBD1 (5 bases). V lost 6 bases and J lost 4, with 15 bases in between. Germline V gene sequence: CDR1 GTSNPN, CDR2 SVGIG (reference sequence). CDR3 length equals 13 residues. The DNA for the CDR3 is TGTGCCTGTAATACCGGGACTTCCTATGGCTACACCTTC. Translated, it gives CACNTGTSYGYTF.

CDR3 sequence reads: CASSLDRGNTEAFF. The CDR3 bases are TGCGCCAGCAGCCTTGACAGGGGCAACACTGAAGCTTTCTTT. The gene calls are TRBV4-1 and TRBJ1-1; 8 bases are a match to TRBD1. The germline V gene has CDR1 MGHRA and CDR2 YSYEKL. The CDR3 sequence is 14 residues long. V shed 4 bases, J shed 2 bases, and the junction held 3 bases outside the gene matches.

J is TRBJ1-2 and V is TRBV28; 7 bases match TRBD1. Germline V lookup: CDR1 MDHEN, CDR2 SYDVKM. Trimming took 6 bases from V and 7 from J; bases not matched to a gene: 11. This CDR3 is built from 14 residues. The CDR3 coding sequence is TGTGCCAGCAGCCCGAACAGGGGCCTGGGTGGCTACACCTTC. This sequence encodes CASSPNRGLGGYTF.

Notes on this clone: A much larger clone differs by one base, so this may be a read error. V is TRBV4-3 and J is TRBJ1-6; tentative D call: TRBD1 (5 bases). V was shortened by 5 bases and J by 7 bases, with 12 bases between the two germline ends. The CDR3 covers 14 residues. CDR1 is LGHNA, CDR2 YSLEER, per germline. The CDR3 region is CASSLGGRNSPLHF. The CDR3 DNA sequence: TGCGCCAGCAGCTTGGGGGGACGGAATTCACCCCTCCACTTT.

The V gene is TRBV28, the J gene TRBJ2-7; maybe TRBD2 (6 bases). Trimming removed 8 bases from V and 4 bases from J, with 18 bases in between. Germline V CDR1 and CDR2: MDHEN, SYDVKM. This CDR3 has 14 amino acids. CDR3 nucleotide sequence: TGTGCCAGCTTACCCGGGACTCATTCTTACGAGCAGTACTTC. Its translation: CASLPGTHSYEQYF.

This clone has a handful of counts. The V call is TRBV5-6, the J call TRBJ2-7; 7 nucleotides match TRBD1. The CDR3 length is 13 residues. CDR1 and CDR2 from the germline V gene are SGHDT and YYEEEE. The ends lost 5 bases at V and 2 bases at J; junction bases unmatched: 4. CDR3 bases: TGTGCCAGCAGTCCGGGACAGACCTACGAGCAGTACGTC. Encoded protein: CASSPGQTYEQYV.

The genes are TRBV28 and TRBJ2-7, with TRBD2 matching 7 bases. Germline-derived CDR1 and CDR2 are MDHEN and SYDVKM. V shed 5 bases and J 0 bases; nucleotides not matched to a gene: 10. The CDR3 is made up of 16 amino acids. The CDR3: CASSPRLASSSYEQYV. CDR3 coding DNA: TGTGCCAGCAGTCCGAGACTAGCCTCAAGCTCCTACGAGCAGTACGTC.

CDR3 protein: CASRLDRELGEQYF. Written as DNA, the CDR3 is TGTGCCAGCAGACTCGACAGGGAACTCGGCGAGCAGTACTTC. This chain uses TRBV28 with TRBJ2-7, with 7 bases fitting TRBD1. The CDR3 totals 14 residues. Trimming removed 6 bases from V and 6 bases from J; junction bases left unmatched: 11. Germline V gene lookup returns CDR1 MDHEN and CDR2 SYDVKM.

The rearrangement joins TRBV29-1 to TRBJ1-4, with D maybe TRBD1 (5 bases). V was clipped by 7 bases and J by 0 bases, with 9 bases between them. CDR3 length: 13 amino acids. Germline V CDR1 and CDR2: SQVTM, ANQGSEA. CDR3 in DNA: TGCAGCGCTTCGGACACAACTAATGAAAAACTGTTTTTT. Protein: CSASDTTNEKLFF.

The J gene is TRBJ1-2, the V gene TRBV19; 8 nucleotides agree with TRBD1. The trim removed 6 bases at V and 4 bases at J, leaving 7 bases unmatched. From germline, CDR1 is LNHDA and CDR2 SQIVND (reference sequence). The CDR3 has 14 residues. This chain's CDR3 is CASSPDRGGYGYTF. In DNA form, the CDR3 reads TGTGCCAGTAGCCCTGACAGGGGCGGCTATGGCTACACCTTC.

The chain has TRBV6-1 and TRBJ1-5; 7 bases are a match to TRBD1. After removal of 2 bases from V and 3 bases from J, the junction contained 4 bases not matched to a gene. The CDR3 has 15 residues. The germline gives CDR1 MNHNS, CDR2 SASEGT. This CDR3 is CASSERQGSNQPQHF. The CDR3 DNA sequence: TGTGCCAGCAGTGAAAGACAGGGATCCAATCAGCCCCAGCATTTT.

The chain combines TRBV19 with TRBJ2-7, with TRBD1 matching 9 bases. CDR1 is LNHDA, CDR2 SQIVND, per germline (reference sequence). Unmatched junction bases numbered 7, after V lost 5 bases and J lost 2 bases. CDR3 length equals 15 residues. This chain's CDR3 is CASSSTGGSAYEQYF. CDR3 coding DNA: TGTGCCAGTAGTTCGACAGGGGGATCCGCCTACGAGCAGTACTTC.

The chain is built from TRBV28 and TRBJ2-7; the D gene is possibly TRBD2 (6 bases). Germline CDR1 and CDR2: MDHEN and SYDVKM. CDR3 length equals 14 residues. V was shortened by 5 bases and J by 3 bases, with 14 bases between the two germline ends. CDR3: CASSPRRGYYEQYF. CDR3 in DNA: TGTGCCAGCAGTCCCAGGAGGGGATACTACGAGCAGTACTTC.